This TCR beta chain was sequenced for a study of blood T cells in healthy people across ages. Study conclusions and caveats: The study regarded diversity estimates from one million T cells as underestimates. Any conclusive comparison of naive versus antigen-experienced cells was prevented by using unsorted PBMCs. Strong correlation was found linking TCR beta diversity to naive T cell percentage.

About this clonotype itself: Its antigen is still unknown.

Then a second PCR, running roughly 6 to 11 cycles, was carried out with a sample-barcoded 5' primer and a J-beta primer mix. A single record per CDR3 protein comes from TCRdb applying MiXCR to the 5' RACE reads. The sample has some 640,000 distinct CDR3 sequences; under 30% are singletons. The CDR3 is 17 amino acids. Germline V gene lookup returns CDR1 DFQATT and CDR2 SNEGSKA (reference sequence). V shed 2 bases and J shed 7 bases, with 27 bases lying between them. Material for sequencing was blood. J is TRBJ2-7 and V is TRBV20-1, with a possible D match to TRBD2 (6 bases). This receptor was taken from a woman aged 80 or older in good health. The CDR3 reads CSARPPSRQRALREQYF. The CDR3 DNA is TGCAGTGCTAGACCCCCATCCCGACAGCGGGCCCTACGTGAGCAGTACTTC.